The entry below describes one T cell receptor (beta chain). Its antigen is still unknown. A 5'RACE reaction primed in the constant segment made cDNA libraries of TCR alpha and TCR beta, and these carried sample barcodes and UMIs. Each CDR3 protein is one row after TCRdb ran MiXCR on the 5' RACE reads. This table has around 200,000 distinct CDR3 sequences, under 12% appearing once. The sample comes from a study of T-cell memory formation after mild COVID-19. The germline gives CDR1 LGHDT, CDR2 YNNKEL (reference sequence). With 1 base removed from V and 4 bases from J, the gap between germline ends came to 16 bases. The CDR3 consists of 16 residues. Study conclusions and caveats: Clones contracting over day 15 to 85 were CD4/CD8 balanced, with later expanders leaning CD4+. SARS-CoV-2 specificity was not confirmed for second-wave clones peaking on day 37.

Specimen: PBMCs or a T cell subset sorted from them (not recorded which). The sequence was collected from a young man who had mild COVID-19 (a few samples of this study predate the infection). Cell type and time point are not known. The chain has TRBV3-1 and TRBJ1-1, with D possibly being TRBD1 (5 bases). This chain's CDR3 is CASSQAGPQGGTEAFF. CDR3 nucleotide sequence: TGTGCCAGCAGCCAAGCTGGTCCCCAGGGTGGCACTGAAGCTTTCTTT.